The T cell receptor (beta chain) under discussion was sequenced for a study of cytomegalovirus exposure and HLA in healthy donors. The V segment lost 3 bases and the J segment 5 bases; nucleotides outside the gene matches: 0. This CDR3 is built from 12 residues. Looked up from germline, CDR1 is LGHNT and CDR2 is FRNRAP. A multiplex PCR was run with 60 Vbeta primers and 13 Jbeta primers. Authors' analysis steps: As a later analysis found, there were 82 million or so unique TCR beta chains, of which roughly 11 million were shared. Repertoires were generated with immunoSEQ multiplex PCR, while TCRdb's copy carries only in-frame clones and drops some. V and J calls and clone size come straight from that table; D and trimming were deduced from the DNA. The table lists some 170,000 clones, 70% to 90% of them singletons. Of note for this clone: Its antigen is unidentified.

The study's findings and limits: Cytomegalovirus association was assigned to around 150 TCR beta chains. Researchers had no immune exposure information except CMV serostatus available. An analysis that came later showed most CMV-associated TCR beta chains appearing HLA-restricted.

The sample consisted of PBMCs. The sequence was obtained from a woman aged 25 to 39 in good health and CMV-seronegative. The chain has TRBV12-5 and TRBJ1-2, with TRBD1 matching over 7 bases. The CDR3 loop reads CASGLQGYGYTF. DNA of the CDR3: TGTGCTAGTGGTTTACAGGGGTATGGCTACACCTTC.